This entry describes one T cell receptor (beta chain). The data derive from a study of control samples from healthy donors and cancer patients. The table came from immunoSEQ multiplex PCR; TCRdb's copy has only in-frame clones and leaves some out. Altogether 100,000 to 150,000 clones are present, roughly 91% being singletons, with the ten largest covering around 9%. CDR3 length: 16 residues. Between the trimmed V and J ends, which lost 0 bases and 0 bases, there was a span of 12 bases. Germline values: CDR1 SGHRS, CDR2 YFSETQ. The receptor was derived from a man aged 35 to 55 in good health. V usage is TRBV5-1 and J usage is TRBJ1-1, with a weak D call TRBD1 (6 bases). Specimen: blood. The CDR3 DNA sequence: TGCGCCAGCAGCTTGGACAGGGAGATCCTGAACACTGAAGCTTTCTTT. It codes for CASSLDREILNTEAFF.